The text below deals with one T cell receptor (beta chain). Its cognate antigen is unknown. The CDR3 length is 13 residues. CDR1 and CDR2 (germline): SGHRS, YFSETQ. The V and J ends lost 4 bases and 12 bases respectively, with 17 bases between them. Method: immunoSEQ multiplex PCR; TCRdb's copy keeps in-frame clones and lacks some. This table has around 77,000 clones, roughly 94% appearing once. The sample is drawn from a study of graft-versus-host responses after intestinal transplantation. Study information: All recipients were transplanted with multivisceral, liver-intestinal, or isolated intestinal grafts. Findings and caveats of the study: Graft-donor T cell macrochimerism in patients accompanied high graft-versus-host to host-versus-graft clonal ratios in allografts.

The starting material was unstimulated CD8+ T cells sorted from spleen or lymph node cells, obtained before intestinal transplant. The V and J genes are TRBV5-1 and TRBJ2-1; either TRBD1 or TRBD2 may fit D (5 bases each). The sequence was collected from a human donor who received an intestinal transplant. CDR3 sequence (DNA): TGCGCCAGCAGCGTCGGGACCTCACCGGGGCAGTTCTTC. Translation gives CASSVGTSPGQFF. Filled out from reference TRBV5-1 and TRBJ2-1, the complete variable domain reads KAGVTQTPRYLIKTRGQQVTLSCSPISGHRSVSWYQQTPGQGLQFLFEYFSETQRNKGNFPGRFSGRQFSNSRSEMNVSTLELGDSALYLCASSVGTSPGQFFGPGTRLTVL.